The 19 T cell receptor beta chains below were found in one sample sequenced in a study of vaccination and CD4 T cells after COVID-19. Cultured CD4+ T cell DNA underwent sequencing with the Oncomine TCR Beta short-read assay. TCRdb reprocessed the PCR reads with MiXCR, giving one entry per CDR3 protein. The top ten clones hold roughly an eighth of a sample with under 20,000 distinct CDR3 sequences, around two fifths of them seen once. The treatment is: approximately 10-day PBMC culture with coronavirus spike peptide pools or control peptides (ViraFEST assay). Their antigen targets remain unknown. The sequencing input was cultured CD4+ T cells from blood. Receptor source: a human donor with COVID-19.

This CDR3 reads CASSYYVDNEQFF. The CDR3 DNA follows: TGTGCCAGCAGTTACTACGTGGACAATGAGCAGTTCTTC. This chain joins TRBV6-5 and TRBJ2-1; D remains ambiguous. The ends were cut back, 1 base at V and 5 bases at J, with 6 bases in the middle. Germline values: CDR1 MNHEY, CDR2 SVGAGI. The CDR3 is 13 residues long.

Here the CDR3 reads CASSRGGGDTEAFF. The CDR3 DNA follows: TGTGCCAGCAGCCGAGGGGGCGGGGACACTGAAGCTTTCTTT. The chain employs TRBV11-3 and TRBJ1-1; 7 nucleotides align to TRBD1. This CDR3 has 14 amino acids. J gave up 3 bases and V 5 bases, and 6 bases lay outside the gene matches. From germline, CDR1 is SGHNT and CDR2 YENEEA.

V gene TRBV20-1 combines with J gene TRBJ2-1; 12 bases fit TRBD2. CDR1 and CDR2 (germline): DFQATT, SNEGSKA (reference sequence). Germline trimming cut 4 bases from V and 9 bases from J; bases unmatched to any gene: 7. This CDR3 is built from 14 residues. CDR3 in DNA: TGCAGTGCTACGGTGACTAGCGGGGGCGGTGAGCAGTTCTTC. Translated: CSATVTSGGGEQFF.

This clonotype turned up a few times. As DNA, the CDR3 is TGTGCCAGCATGATACCGGAAAATGAAAAACTGTTTTTT. Its protein product is CASMIPENEKLFF. V gene TRBV25-1 combines with J gene TRBJ1-4; D remains ambiguous. The germline V and J ends were trimmed by 7 bases and 5 bases, with 11 bases remaining between them. The CDR3 is made up of 13 amino acids. Germline lookup yields CDR1 MGHDK and CDR2 SYGVNS.

The gene calls are TRBV28 and TRBJ2-7; 7 bases fit TRBD1. The J segment lost 1 base and the V segment lost 6 bases, leaving 3 bases of the junction unmatched. The CDR3 has 13 amino acids. The germline gives CDR1 MDHEN, CDR2 SYDVKM. The CDR3 loop is CASRRQGSYEQYF. In DNA, the CDR3 is TGTGCCAGCAGGCGACAGGGTTCCTACGAGCAGTACTTC.

The chain carries TRBV28 and TRBJ2-5, with D possibly matching TRBD2 (7 bases). Trimming removed 7 bases from V and 4 bases from J, with 25 bases in between. From germline, CDR1 is MDHEN and CDR2 SYDVKM. The CDR3 is made up of 17 amino acids. The CDR3 DNA sequence: TGTGCCAGCAACCGCCCGGGGGGCGGCCCCCTCTCAGAGACCCAGTACTTC. This gives the protein CASNRPGGGPLSETQYF.

The chain links TRBV6-1 to TRBJ2-7, with D possibly being TRBD1 or TRBD2 (6 bases each). The CDR3 sequence is 13 residues long. CDR1 is MNHNS, CDR2 SASEGT, per germline. Trimming left V 6 bases short and J 3 bases short, with 12 bases between. CDR3 sequence reads: CASRTGGFYEQYF. The CDR3 DNA follows: TGTGCCAGCAGGACAGGAGGGTTCTACGAGCAGTACTTC.

This clonotype was seen a few times. The J gene is TRBJ1-6, the V gene TRBV19; 7 nucleotides align to TRBD1. CDR1 is LNHDA and CDR2 is SQIVND in the germline V gene (reference sequence). Germline trimming cut 1 base from V and 2 bases from J; bases unmatched to any gene: 5. This CDR3 is 17 amino acids long. CDR3 protein: CASSIAKGGAYNSPLHF. CDR3 sequence (DNA): TGTGCCAGTAGTATAGCAAAAGGGGGCGCCTATAATTCACCCCTCCACTTT.

This chain joins TRBV12-3 or TRBV12-4 and TRBJ2-3; 7 bases agree with TRBD2. CDR3 length: 15 amino acids. V shed 0 bases and J 3 bases; nucleotides not matched to a gene: 3. CDR3 sequence: CASSLAGGFTDTQYF. DNA of the CDR3: TGTGCCAGCAGTTTAGCGGGGGGGTTTACAGATACGCAGTATTTT.

The rearrangement joins TRBV5-1 to TRBJ1-3, with D unresolved. This CDR3 has 13 residues. V shed 0 bases and J shed 3 bases, with 4 bases lying between them. From germline, CDR1 is SGHRS and CDR2 YFSETQ. DNA for the CDR3: TGCGCCAGCAGCTTGGACAGTGGAAACACCATATATTTT. This gives the protein CASSLDSGNTIYF.

This clonotype was seen once. CDR3 nucleotide sequence: TGTGCCAGCAGTTTAGGGCAGGGGGTCTACGAGCAGTACTTC. This sequence encodes CASSLGQGVYEQYF. The chain has TRBV12-3 or TRBV12-4 and TRBJ2-7; 7 bases map to TRBD1. There are 14 residues in the CDR3. Unmatched junction bases numbered 3, after V lost 1 base and J lost 3 bases.

The chain links TRBV6-2 or TRBV6-3 to TRBJ2-7; no clear D. The CDR3 sequence is 13 residues long. Germline V CDR1 and CDR2: MNHEY, SVGEGT. V gave up 4 bases and J gave up 2 bases, with 9 bases separating them. The CDR3 is CASSSLLPYEQYF. CDR3 DNA: TGTGCCAGCAGTTCCTTACTCCCCTACGAGCAGTACTTC.

This chain links TRBV9 with TRBJ2-7, with a possible D match to TRBD1 (6 bases). Trimming removed 3 bases from V and 4 bases from J, with 11 bases in between. The CDR3 length is 13 residues. CDR1 SGDLS and CDR2 YYNGEE come from the germline V gene. CDR3 bases: TGTGCCAGCAGCGGGCAGGGGCGGTACGAGCAGTACTTC. It is translated as CASSGQGRYEQYF.

CDR3 amino acids: CSASRDRVVLGYTF. CDR3 nucleotides: TGCAGTGCTAGCCGGGACAGGGTTGTACTCGGCTACACCTTC. The rearrangement joins TRBV20-1 to TRBJ1-2; 9 nucleotides match TRBD1. This CDR3 is built from 14 residues. Germline CDR1 reads DFQATT; CDR2 reads SNEGSKA (reference sequence). Germline trimming cut 3 bases from V and 8 bases from J; bases unmatched to any gene: 10.

The chain is built from TRBV29-1 and TRBJ2-2, with TRBD1 identical over 12 bases. Germline V gene sequence: CDR1 SQVTM, CDR2 ANQGSEA. The CDR3 is 14 residues long. The ends lost 5 bases at V and 4 bases at J; junction bases unmatched: 2. CDR3 DNA sequence: TGCAGCGTTAGGGGACAGGGGGCCACCGGGGAGCTGTTTTTT. Encoded protein: CSVRGQGATGELFF.

The gene calls are TRBV6-2 or TRBV6-3 and TRBJ2-2; 15 nucleotides match TRBD2. Germline CDR1 reads MNHEY; CDR2 reads SVGEGT. J was trimmed by 5 bases and V by 2 bases; bases with no gene match: 6. The CDR3 has 18 amino acids. In nucleotides, the CDR3 is TGTGCCAGCAGTTACCCGGGACTAGCGGGGGGTGTAACCGGGGAGCTGTTTTTT. It codes for CASSYPGLAGGVTGELFF.

This clonotype was counted only a few times. The chain carries TRBV2 and TRBJ1-1, with D unresolved. The germline V and J ends were trimmed by 0 bases and 1 base, with 3 bases remaining between them. The CDR3 runs 13 residues. In germline, CDR1 is SNHLY, CDR2 FYNNEI. Here the CDR3 reads CASSEAPNTEAFF. The CDR3 DNA follows: TGTGCCAGCAGTGAAGCCCCGAACACTGAAGCTTTCTTT.

This chain connects TRBV20-1 to TRBJ1-2; 11 positions match TRBD1. The junction had 7 bases not matched to a gene; V was cut back by 6 bases and J by 7 bases. Germline V gene sequence: CDR1 DFQATT, CDR2 SNEGSKA (reference sequence). This CDR3 spans 13 amino acids. The CDR3 spells CSAGQGARGGYTF. The CDR3 nucleotides read TGCAGTGCCGGACAGGGGGCGAGGGGTGGCTACACCTTC.

The V and J genes are TRBV5-8 and TRBJ1-5; TRBD1 agrees at 8 bases. CDR1 is SGHTS, CDR2 YDEGEE, per germline. The CDR3 has 14 residues. Germline trimming cut 5 bases from V and 4 bases from J; bases unmatched to any gene: 5. The CDR3 bases are TGTGCCAGCAGACCCAGGACAGGGAATCAGCCCCAGCATTTT. It yields the protein CASRPRTGNQPQHF.